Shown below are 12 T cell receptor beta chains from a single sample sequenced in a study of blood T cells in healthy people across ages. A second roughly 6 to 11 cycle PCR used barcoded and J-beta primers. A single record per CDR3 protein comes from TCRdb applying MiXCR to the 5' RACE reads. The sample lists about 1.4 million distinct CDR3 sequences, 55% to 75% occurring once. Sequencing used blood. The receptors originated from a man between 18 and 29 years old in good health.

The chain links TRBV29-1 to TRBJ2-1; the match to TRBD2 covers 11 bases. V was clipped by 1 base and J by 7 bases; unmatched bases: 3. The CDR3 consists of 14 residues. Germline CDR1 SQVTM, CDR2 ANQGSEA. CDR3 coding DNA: TGCAGCGTTGAAGCGGGACTAGCGGAGAATGAGCAGTTCTTC. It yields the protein CSVEAGLAENEQFF.

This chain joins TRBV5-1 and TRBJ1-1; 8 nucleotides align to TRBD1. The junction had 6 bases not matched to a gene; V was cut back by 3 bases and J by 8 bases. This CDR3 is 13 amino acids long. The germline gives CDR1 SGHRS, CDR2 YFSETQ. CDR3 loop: CASSSVNRGEAFF. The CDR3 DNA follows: TGCGCCAGCAGCTCAGTAAACAGGGGGGAAGCTTTCTTT. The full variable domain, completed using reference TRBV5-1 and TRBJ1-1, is KAGVTQTPRYLIKTRGQQVTLSCSPISGHRSVSWYQQTPGQGLQFLFEYFSETQRNKGNFPGRFSGRQFSNSRSEMNVSTLELGDSALYLCASSSVNRGEAFFGQGTRLTVV.

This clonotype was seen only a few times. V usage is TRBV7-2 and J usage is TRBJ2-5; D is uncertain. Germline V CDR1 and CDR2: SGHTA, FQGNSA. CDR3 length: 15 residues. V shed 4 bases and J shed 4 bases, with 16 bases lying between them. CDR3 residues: CASSSDTAGLETQYF. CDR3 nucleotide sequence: TGTGCCAGCAGCTCCGACACGGCCGGTTTAGAGACCCAGTACTTC.

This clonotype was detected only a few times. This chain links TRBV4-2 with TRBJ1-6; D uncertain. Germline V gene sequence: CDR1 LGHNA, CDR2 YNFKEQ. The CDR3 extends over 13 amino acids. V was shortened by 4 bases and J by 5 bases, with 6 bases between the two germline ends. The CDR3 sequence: CASSPTNNSPLHF. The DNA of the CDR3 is TGTGCCAGCAGCCCCACAAATAATTCACCCCTCCACTTT.

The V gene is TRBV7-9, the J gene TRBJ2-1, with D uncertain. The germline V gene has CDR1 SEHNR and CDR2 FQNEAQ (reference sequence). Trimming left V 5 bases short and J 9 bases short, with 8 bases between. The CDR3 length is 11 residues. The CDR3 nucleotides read TGTGCCAGCAGCCAAATCTCTGAGCAGTTCTTC. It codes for CASSQISEQFF.

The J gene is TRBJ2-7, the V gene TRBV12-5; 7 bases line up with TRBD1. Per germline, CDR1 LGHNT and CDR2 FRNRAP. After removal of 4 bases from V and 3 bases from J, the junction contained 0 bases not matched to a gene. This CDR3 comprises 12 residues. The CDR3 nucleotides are TGTGCTAGTGGTTGGACAGGCTACGAGCAGTACTTC. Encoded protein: CASGWTGYEQYF.

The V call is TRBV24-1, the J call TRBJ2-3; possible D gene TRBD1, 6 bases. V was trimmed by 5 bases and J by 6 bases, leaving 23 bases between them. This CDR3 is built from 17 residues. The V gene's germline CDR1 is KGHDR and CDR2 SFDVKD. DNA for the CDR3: TGTGCCACCAGTGGGGCTTTTTTGGACAGACTGCGGGATACGCAGTATTTT. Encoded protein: CATSGAFLDRLRDTQYF.

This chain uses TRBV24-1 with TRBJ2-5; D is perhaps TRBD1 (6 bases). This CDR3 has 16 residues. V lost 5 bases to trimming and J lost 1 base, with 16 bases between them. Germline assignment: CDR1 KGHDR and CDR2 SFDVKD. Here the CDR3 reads CATSGPRDTSQETQYF. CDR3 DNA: TGTGCCACCAGTGGCCCCCGGGACACCTCCCAAGAGACCCAGTACTTC.

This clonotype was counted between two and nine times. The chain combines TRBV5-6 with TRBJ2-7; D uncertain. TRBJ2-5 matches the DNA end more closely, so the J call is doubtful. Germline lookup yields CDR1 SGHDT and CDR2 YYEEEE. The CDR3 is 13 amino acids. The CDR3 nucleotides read TGTGCCAGCAGCTTTAAGGGTTTGGAGACCCAGTACTTC. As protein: CASSFKGLETQYF.

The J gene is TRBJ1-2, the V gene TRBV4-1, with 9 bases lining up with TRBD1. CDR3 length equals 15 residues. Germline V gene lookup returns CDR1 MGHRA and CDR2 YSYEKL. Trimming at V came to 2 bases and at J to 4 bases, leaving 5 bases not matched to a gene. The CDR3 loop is CASSQFRDRAYGYTF. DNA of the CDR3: TGCGCCAGCAGCCAATTCCGGGACAGGGCCTATGGCTACACCTTC.

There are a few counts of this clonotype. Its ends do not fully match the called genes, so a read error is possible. The CDR3 DNA reads as TGCGCCAGCAGACAAGGGACAGGCGGGCCTGATACGCAGTATTTT. As protein: CASRQGTGGPDTQYF. The chain employs TRBV4-3 and TRBJ2-3; 8 bases map to TRBD1. The CDR3 extends over 15 amino acids. Germline V lookup: CDR1 LGHNA, CDR2 YSLEER.

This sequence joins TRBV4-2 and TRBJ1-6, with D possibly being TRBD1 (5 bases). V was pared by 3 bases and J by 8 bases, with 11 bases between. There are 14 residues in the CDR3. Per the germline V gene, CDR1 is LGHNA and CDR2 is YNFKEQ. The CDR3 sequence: CASSQGREDSPLHF. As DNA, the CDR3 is TGTGCCAGCAGCCAGGGCAGGGAGGATTCACCCCTCCACTTT.